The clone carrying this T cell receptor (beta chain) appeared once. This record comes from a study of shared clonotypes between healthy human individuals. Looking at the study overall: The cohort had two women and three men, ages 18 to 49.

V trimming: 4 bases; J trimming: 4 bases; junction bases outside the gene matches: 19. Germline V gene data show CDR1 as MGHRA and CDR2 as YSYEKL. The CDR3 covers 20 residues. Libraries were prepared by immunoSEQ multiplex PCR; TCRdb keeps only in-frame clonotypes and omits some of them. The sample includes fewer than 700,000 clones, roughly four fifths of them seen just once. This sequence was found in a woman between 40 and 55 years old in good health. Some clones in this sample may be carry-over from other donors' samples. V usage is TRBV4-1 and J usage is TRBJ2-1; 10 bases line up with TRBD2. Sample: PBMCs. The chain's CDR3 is CASSLDTGELAGEPYNEQFF. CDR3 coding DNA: TGCGCCAGCAGCCTCGATACAGGGGAGCTAGCGGGAGAACCGTACAATGAGCAGTTCTTC.